A selection of T cell receptor beta chains follows, all from one sample in a study of T-cell memory formation after mild COVID-19. One entry per CDR3 protein results from TCRdb running MiXCR on the 5' RACE reads. The sample yields around 400,000 distinct CDR3 sequences, approximately 25% seen once. Material for sequencing was PBMCs or a T cell subset sorted from them (not recorded which). These receptors were taken from an adult woman who had mild COVID-19 (a few samples of this study predate the infection). Cell type and time point are not known. Both conserved end residues are trimmed from each CDR3. The D gene is left open where the match is weak.

d_call v_call cdr3_aa
TRBD1 TRBV4-1 ASSLRTGPATDTQY
NA TRBV11-1 ASSSLGVAYGYT
NA TRBV7-9 ASSSDVETQY
NA TRBV5-1 ASGRLANTGELF
NA TRBV29-1 SVEDLTYEQY
NA TRBV5-1 ASSPLGRLGTDTQY
NA TRBV7-9 ASSSLTGPNYGYT
NA TRBV20-1 SANPPAGGAYEQY
TRBD1 TRBV7-9 ASSSLGTGMPYNEQF
TRBD2 TRBV20-1 SARRTSPYEQY
TRBD1 TRBV7-9 ASSPSGGEGAASYT
NA TRBV25-1 ASSGGGGTEAF
NA TRBV29-1 SVGGRQGQPQH
NA TRBV5-4 ASSPPVNMNTEAF
TRBD1 TRBV9 ASSVSGGRGTEAF
NA TRBV7-2 ASSSRGGAGEKLF
NA TRBV5-1 ASSLAEGADTQY
TRBD1 TRBV3-1 ASSKRGQGRTDTQY
TRBD2 TRBV6-2/TRBV6-3 ASTNGAGAYNEQF
TRBD2 TRBV15 ATSRASGGYNEQF
TRBD1 TRBV2 ATPDRGFAGANVLT
NA TRBV11-1 ASTLAQGFNEAF
TRBD2 TRBV6-2/TRBV6-3 ASYPSGRSLNEQF
TRBD1 TRBV12-3/TRBV12-4 ASSRTGRGNTDTQY
NA TRBV7-8 ASTLRGPYEQY
NA TRBV7-9 ASSLRTVQPYEQY
TRBD2 TRBV5-1 ASTAELAGGPYEQY
TRBD1 TRBV7-3 ASSYPGQQETQY
NA TRBV2 ASSVTGHEQY
TRBD1 TRBV12-3/TRBV12-4 ASSSPDRGGGNEQF
NA TRBV27 ASSLTGLRNQPQH
NA TRBV9 ASSVEAVQGYNEQF
TRBD2 TRBV7-8 ASSSLGTSGHYEQY
TRBD2 TRBV5-1 ASSLGGLPYEQY
TRBD2 TRBV5-1 ASSSAGGWYNEQF
NA TRBV20-1 SARDRLGDTQY
NA TRBV7-8 ASSDAQGFWEQY
NA TRBV4-1 ASSQETGALNTEAF
TRBD2 TRBV29-1 SVEGRGGLGVPQF
NA TRBV12-3/TRBV12-4 ASSARVAGYT
NA TRBV6-2/TRBV6-3 ASSLGGRQANYGYT
NA TRBV19 ASRILGSRGYT
TRBD2 TRBV3-1 ASSLRTSSRNIQY
TRBD1 TRBV6-6 ASSYGGQGGDEQY
TRBD2 TRBV6-5 ATWGLVAGEQF
NA TRBV7-2 ASTTGTPYEQY
NA TRBV5-6 ASTLWGVNYGYT
NA TRBV7-9 ASSDREGSGANVLT
NA TRBV5-1 ASSSPAPGELF
TRBD1 TRBV5-6 ASSLRTGVEQY